This T cell receptor beta chain was sequenced for a study of T-cell reconstitution after alpha-beta-depleted transplantation in children. Details on this clonotype: One end of the junction is discordant with germline, which a read error may explain.

Germline V gene sequence: CDR1 SGHVS, CDR2 FNYEAQ. The CDR3 length is 13 residues. For TCRbeta, the library was prepared with unique molecular identifiers. TCRdb passed the PCR reads through MiXCR, listing each CDR3 protein once. The repertoire consists of 350,000 to 400,000 distinct CDR3 sequences, with roughly 20% occurring once and the leading ten covering 3.5% to 4%. This chain uses TRBV7-6 with TRBJ1-2; the D is unclear. The TCR sequence derives from a human donor who donated a stem cell graft to a child with acute myeloid leukemia. Sequencing was performed on PBMCs from the stem cell graft donor, taken from the stem cell graft. CDR3 protein: CASSEQANYGYAF. CDR3 in DNA: TGTGCCAGCAGCGAGCAGGCTAACTATGGCTACGCCTTC.